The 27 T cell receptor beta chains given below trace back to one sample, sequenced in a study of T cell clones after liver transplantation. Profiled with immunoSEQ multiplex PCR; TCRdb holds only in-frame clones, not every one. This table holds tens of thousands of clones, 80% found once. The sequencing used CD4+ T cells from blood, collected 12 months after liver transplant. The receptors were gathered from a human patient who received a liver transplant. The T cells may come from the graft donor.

The CDR3 coding sequence is TGCAGCGTACCGAAGGCGGGGACTGTCCACGAGCAGTACTTC. Amino acid sequence: CSVPKAGTVHEQYF. J is TRBJ2-7 and V is TRBV29-1, with a weak D call TRBD2 (6 bases). The CDR3 runs to 14 residues. The germline V gene has CDR1 SQVTM and CDR2 ANQGSEA. Trimming cost V 6 bases and J 5 bases, with 20 bases left between them.

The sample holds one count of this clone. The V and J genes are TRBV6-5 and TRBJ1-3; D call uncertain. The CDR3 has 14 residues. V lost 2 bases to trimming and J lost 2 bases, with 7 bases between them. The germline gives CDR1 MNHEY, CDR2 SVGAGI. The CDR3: CASSYVQTGNTIYF. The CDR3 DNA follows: TGTGCCAGCAGTTACGTACAGACTGGAAACACCATATATTTT.

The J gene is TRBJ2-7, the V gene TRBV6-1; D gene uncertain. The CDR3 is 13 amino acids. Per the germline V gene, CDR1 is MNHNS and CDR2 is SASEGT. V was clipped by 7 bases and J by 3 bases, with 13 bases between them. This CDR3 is CASTLFEHYEQYF. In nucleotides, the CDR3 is TGTGCCAGCACCCTATTTGAACACTACGAGCAGTACTTC.

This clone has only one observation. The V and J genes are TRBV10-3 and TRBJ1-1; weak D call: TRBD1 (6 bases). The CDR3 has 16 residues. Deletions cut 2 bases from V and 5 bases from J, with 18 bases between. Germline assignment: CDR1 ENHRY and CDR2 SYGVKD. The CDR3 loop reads CAISEPGDSQGTEAFF. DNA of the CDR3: TGTGCCATCAGTGAGCCTGGAGACAGCCAGGGGACTGAAGCTTTCTTT.

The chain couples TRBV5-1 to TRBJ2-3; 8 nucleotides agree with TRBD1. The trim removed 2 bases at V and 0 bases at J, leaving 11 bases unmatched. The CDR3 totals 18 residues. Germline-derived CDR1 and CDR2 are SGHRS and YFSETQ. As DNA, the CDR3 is TGCGCCAGCAGCTTACTAGGCCCACAGGGGGGTAGCACAGATACGCAGTATTTT. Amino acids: CASSLLGPQGGSTDTQYF.

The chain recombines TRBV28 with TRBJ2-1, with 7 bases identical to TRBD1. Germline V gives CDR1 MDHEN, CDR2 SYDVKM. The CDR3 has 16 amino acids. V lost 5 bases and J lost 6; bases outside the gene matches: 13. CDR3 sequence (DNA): TGTGCCAGCAGTCCCGCCGGGACAGCTGGTCGCAATGAGCAGTTCTTC. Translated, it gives CASSPAGTAGRNEQFF.

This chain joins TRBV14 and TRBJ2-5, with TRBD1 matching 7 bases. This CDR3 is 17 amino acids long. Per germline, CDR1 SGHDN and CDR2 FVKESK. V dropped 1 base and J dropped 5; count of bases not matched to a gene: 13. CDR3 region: CASSQVLDRVIWETQYF. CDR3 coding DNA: TGTGCCAGCAGCCAAGTTCTAGACAGGGTAATTTGGGAGACCCAGTACTTC.

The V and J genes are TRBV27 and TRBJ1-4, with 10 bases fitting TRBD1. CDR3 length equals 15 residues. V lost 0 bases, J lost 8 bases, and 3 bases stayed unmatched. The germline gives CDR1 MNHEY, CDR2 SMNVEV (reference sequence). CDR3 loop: CASSLSGQGPEKLFF. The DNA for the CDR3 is TGTGCCAGCAGTTTATCGGGACAGGGGCCCGAAAAACTGTTTTTT.

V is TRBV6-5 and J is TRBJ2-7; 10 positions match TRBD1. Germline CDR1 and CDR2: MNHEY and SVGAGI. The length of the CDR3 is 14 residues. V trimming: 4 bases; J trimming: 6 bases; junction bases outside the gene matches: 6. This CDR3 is CASSWGQGMLEQYF. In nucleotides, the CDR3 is TGTGCCAGCAGTTGGGGACAGGGGATGCTCGAGCAGTACTTC.

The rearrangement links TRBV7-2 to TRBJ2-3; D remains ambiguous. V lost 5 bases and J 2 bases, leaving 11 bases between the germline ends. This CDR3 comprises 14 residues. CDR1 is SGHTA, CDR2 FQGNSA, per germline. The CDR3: CASSQFSTTDTQYF. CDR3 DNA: TGTGCCAGCAGCCAATTTAGCACCACAGATACGCAGTATTTT.

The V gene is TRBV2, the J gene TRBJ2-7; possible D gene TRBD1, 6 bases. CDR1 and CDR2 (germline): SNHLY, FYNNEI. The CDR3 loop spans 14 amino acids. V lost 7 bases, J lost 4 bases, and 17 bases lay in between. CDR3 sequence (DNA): TGTGCCAGCACCAGGGGTGCCTCACCTTACGAGCAGTACTTC. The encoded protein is CASTRGASPYEQYF.

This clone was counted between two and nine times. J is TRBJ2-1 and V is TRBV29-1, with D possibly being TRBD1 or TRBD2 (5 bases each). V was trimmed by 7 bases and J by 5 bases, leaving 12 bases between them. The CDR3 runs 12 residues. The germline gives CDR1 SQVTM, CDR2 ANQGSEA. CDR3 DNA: TGCAGCGGAGGGGCCTTCAACAATGAGCAGTTCTTC. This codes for CSGGAFNNEQFF.

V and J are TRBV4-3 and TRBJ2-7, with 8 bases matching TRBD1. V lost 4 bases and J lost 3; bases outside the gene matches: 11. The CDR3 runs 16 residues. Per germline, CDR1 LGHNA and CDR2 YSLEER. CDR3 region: CASSRFAADRDYEQYF. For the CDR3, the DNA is TGCGCCAGCAGCCGTTTTGCGGCGGACAGGGACTACGAGCAGTACTTC.

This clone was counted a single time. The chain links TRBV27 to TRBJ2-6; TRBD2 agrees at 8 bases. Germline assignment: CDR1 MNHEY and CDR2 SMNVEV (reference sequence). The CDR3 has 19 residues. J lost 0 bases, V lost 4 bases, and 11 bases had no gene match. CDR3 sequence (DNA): TGTGCCAGCAGTTCCCGGGGGGGGTCTCTTTACTCTGGGGCCAACGTCCTGACTTTC. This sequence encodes CASSSRGGSLYSGANVLTF.

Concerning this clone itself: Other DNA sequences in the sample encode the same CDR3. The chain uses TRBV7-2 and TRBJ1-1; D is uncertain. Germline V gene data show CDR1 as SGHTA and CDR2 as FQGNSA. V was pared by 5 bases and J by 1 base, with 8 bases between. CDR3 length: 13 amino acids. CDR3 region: CASSLGRNTEAFF. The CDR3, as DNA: TGTGCCAGCAGCCTCGGACGGAACACTGAAGCTTTCTTT.

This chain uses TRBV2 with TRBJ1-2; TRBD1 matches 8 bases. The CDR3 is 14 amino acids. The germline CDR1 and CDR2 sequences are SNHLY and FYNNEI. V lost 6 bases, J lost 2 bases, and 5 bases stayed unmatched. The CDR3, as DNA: TGTGCCAGCAGGGGGACAGGATTCAACTATGGCTACACCTTC. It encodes CASRGTGFNYGYTF.

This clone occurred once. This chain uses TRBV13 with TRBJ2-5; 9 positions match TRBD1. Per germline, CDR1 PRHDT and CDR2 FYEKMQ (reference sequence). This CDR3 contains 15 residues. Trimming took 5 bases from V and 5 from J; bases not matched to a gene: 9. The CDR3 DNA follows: TGTGCCAGCAGCCCAGGGACAGGGTTAATGGAGACCCAGTACTTC. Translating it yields CASSPGTGLMETQYF.

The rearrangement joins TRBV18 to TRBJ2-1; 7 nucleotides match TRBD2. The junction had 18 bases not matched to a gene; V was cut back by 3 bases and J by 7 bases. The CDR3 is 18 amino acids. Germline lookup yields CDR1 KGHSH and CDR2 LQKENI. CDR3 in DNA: TGTGCCAGCTCACCCCGGGACTACACGGGAATGGTGCGGAATGAGCAGTTCTTC. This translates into CASSPRDYTGMVRNEQFF.

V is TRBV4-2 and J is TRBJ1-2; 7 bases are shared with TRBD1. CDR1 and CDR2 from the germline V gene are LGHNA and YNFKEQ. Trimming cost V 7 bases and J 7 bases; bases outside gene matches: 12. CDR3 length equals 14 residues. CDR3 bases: TGTGCCAGCAAAAGGGGGCTAGGTGTCGGTGGCTACACCTTC. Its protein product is CASKRGLGVGGYTF.

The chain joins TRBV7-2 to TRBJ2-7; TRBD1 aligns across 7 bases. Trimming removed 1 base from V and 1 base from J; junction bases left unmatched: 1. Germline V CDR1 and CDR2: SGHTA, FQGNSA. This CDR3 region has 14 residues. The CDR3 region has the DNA TGTGCCAGCAGCTTAGTGGGACAGTCCTACGAGCAGTACTTC. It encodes CASSLVGQSYEQYF.

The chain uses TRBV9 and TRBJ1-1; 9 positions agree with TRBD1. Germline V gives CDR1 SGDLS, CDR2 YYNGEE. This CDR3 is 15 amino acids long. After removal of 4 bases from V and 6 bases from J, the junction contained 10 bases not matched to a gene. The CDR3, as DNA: TGTGCCAGCAGCCCCCGCACAGGGGGCGTTTCTGAAGCTTTCTTT. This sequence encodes CASSPRTGGVSEAFF.

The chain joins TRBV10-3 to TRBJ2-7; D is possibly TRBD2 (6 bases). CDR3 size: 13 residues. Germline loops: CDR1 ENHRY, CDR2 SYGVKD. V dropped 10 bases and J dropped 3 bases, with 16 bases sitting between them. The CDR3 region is CATAGPEGYEQYF. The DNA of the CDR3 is TGTGCCACCGCTGGGCCGGAGGGCTACGAGCAGTACTTC.

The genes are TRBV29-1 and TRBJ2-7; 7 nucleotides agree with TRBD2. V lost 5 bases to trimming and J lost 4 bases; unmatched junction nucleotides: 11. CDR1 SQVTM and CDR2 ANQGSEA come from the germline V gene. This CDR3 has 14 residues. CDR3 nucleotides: TGCAGCGTTACTGGCCCAGCGGGATTGTACGAGCAGTACTTC. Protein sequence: CSVTGPAGLYEQYF.

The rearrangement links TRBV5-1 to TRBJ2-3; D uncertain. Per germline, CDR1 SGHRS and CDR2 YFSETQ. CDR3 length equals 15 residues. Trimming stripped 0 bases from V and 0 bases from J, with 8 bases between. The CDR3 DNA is TGCGCCAGCAGCTTGGAAGTGACTAGCACAGATACGCAGTATTTT. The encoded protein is CASSLEVTSTDTQYF.

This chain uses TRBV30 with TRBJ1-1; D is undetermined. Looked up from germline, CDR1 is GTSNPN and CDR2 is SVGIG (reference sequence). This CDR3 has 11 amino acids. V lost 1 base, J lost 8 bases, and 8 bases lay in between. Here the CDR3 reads CAWSGRPEAFF. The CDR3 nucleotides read TGTGCCTGGAGTGGACGGCCGGAAGCTTTCTTT.

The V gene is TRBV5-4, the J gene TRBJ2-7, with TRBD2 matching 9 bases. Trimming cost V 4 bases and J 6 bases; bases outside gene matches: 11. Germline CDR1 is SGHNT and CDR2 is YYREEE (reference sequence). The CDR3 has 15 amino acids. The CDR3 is CASSPGTSFQREQYF. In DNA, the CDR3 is TGTGCCAGCAGCCCCGGGACTAGCTTTCAGCGCGAGCAGTACTTC. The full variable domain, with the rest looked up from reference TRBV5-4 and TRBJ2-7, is ETGVTQSPTHLIKTRGQQVTLRCSSQSGHNTVSWYQQALGQGPQFIFQYYREEENGRGNFPPRFSGLQFPNYSSELNVNALELDDSALYLCASSPGTSFQREQYFGPGTRLTVT.

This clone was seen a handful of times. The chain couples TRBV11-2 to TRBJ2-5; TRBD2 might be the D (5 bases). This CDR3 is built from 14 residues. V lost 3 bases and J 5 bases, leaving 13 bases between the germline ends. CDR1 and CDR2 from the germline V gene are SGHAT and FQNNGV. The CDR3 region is CASSFRRLRETQYF. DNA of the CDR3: TGTGCCAGCAGCTTTAGGAGGCTGCGGGAGACCCAGTACTTC.